This TCR beta chain was obtained from a study of T cells in Graves' hyperthyroidism and ophthalmopathy. Blood dates from first hyperthyroidism diagnosis, before any ophthalmopathy symptoms. Isolation of PBMCs was performed on about 10 ml fresh peripheral blood. In this sample, this clonotype turned up a few times. Sequence at one end of the junction differs from germline and may be a read error. RNA transcripts gave rise to amplified TCR beta CDR3 regions. The HTBI set primed first-round TCR CDR3 RT-PCR. TCRdb re-derived calls from the multiplex PCR reads in MiXCR, one entry per CDR3 protein. The sample has around 300,000 distinct CDR3 sequences; approximately 12% are singletons. Germline V gives CDR1 MNHNS, CDR2 SASEGT. This CDR3 is built from 12 residues.

Sequencing was done on a sample of blood. J is TRBJ2-2 and V is TRBV6-1; D is possibly TRBD1 or TRBD2 (5 bases each). The TCR sequence derives from a woman aged 30 to 39 with Graves' hyperthyroidism that later progressed to Graves' ophthalmopathy. In nucleotides, the CDR3 is TGTGCCAGCAGTAGGGGTACCGGGGAGCTGGTTTTT. Translation gives CASSRGTGELVF.